The 26 T cell receptor beta chains given below trace back to one sample, sequenced in a study of blood T cells in healthy people across ages. Then a second PCR, running about 7 to 11 cycles, was carried out with a sample-barcoded 5' primer and a J-beta primer mix. A single record per CDR3 protein comes from TCRdb applying MiXCR to the 5' RACE reads. This repertoire shows some 930,000 distinct CDR3 sequences, 25% to 35% found once; its top ten account for more than 8.5%. This same sample was also taken into another study, of T cells of mothers and their children.

Sequencing input: blood. The origin of the receptors is a woman in her 40s in good health.

The chain employs TRBV7-2 and TRBJ1-5; 7 bases line up with TRBD1. CDR1 and CDR2 (germline): SGHTA, FQGNSA. The CDR3 extends over 19 amino acids. Trimming cost V 3 bases and J 0 bases; bases outside gene matches: 14. For the CDR3, the DNA is TGTGCCAGCAGCTTTTACAGGGGCGAGGTCATGGGTAGCAATCAGCCCCAGCATTTT. As protein: CASSFYRGEVMGSNQPQHF.

A few counts support this clonotype. J is TRBJ2-4 and V is TRBV18, with 7 bases that match TRBD1. The CDR3 consists of 14 residues. Germline CDR1 is KGHSH and CDR2 is LQKENI. V was pared by 6 bases and J by 3 bases, with 5 bases of the junction left unmatched. For the CDR3, the DNA is TGTGCCAGCTCGCGAAGGACAGGCAAAAACATTCAGTACTTC. It encodes CASSRRTGKNIQYF. Based on the CDR3 plus reference TRBV18 and TRBJ2-4, the full variable domain is NAGVMQNPRHLVRRRGQEARLRCSPMKGHSHVYWYRQLPEEGLKFMVYLQKENIIDESGMPKERFSAEFPKEGPSILRIQQVVRGDSAAYFCASSRRTGKNIQYFGAGTRLSVL.

This clonotype has only a few counts. The rearrangement uses TRBV7-2 and TRBJ1-2; no reliable D call. V lost 6 bases and J lost 4, with 12 bases in between. From germline, CDR1 is SGHTA and CDR2 FQGNSA. The CDR3 runs 13 residues. The CDR3 sequence is CASRVSETYGYTF. The CDR3 DNA follows: TGTGCCAGCAGGGTCAGTGAAACCTATGGCTACACCTTC.

This clonotype was found a few times. This chain uses TRBV28 with TRBJ2-4; D is tentatively TRBD1 or TRBD2 (6 bases each). V lost 3 bases and J lost 1, with 22 bases in between. This CDR3 has 19 amino acids. Germline V lookup: CDR1 MDHEN, CDR2 SYDVKM. CDR3 amino acids: CASSFTDQYQGGAKNIQYF. Written as DNA, the CDR3 is TGTGCCAGCAGTTTTACAGACCAATACCAAGGGGGGGCCAAAAACATTCAGTACTTC.

V is TRBV9 and J is TRBJ2-3; 7 nucleotides match TRBD2. Germline values: CDR1 SGDLS, CDR2 YYNGEE. This CDR3 contains 15 residues. Losses at the gene ends were 4 bases for V and 2 bases for J; bases not matched to a gene: 7. The CDR3 is CASSPRLASTDTQYF. CDR3 nucleotide sequence: TGTGCCAGCAGCCCTAGACTAGCCTCCACAGATACGCAGTATTTT. The full variable domain, rest sourced from reference TRBV9 and TRBJ2-3, is DSGVTQTPKHLITATGQRVTLRCSPRSGDLSVYWYQQSLDQGLQFLIQYYNGEERAKGNILERFSAQQFPDLHSELNLSSLELGDSALYFCASSPRLASTDTQYFGPGTRLTVL.

A remark on this clonotype: The missing conserved phenylalanine or tryptophan at the end of this CDR3 makes a read error likely. V gene TRBV7-8 combines with J gene TRBJ2-7; possibly TRBD1 or TRBD2 for D (5 bases each). Trimming cost V 0 bases and J 6 bases, with 15 bases left between them. The germline CDR1 and CDR2 sequences are SGHVS and FQNEAQ. The CDR3 has 15 residues. The chain's CDR3 is CASSLARGFVGEQYS. The CDR3 nucleotides are TGTGCCAGCAGCTTAGCCCGGGGCTTCGTGGGCGAGCAGTACTCC.

The chain carries TRBV6-2 or TRBV6-3 and TRBJ1-1; TRBD1 matches at 9 bases. CDR3 length: 16 residues. V trimming: 4 bases; J trimming: 0 bases; junction bases outside the gene matches: 6. Germline CDR1 MNHEY, CDR2 SVGEGT. As DNA, the CDR3 is TGTGCCAGCAGTTGCTCGACAGGGGGATTGAACACTGAAGCTTTCTTT. Translation gives CASSCSTGGLNTEAFF.

This clonotype was recorded many times. An end of the junction differs from the germline gene, which may be a read error. This rearrangement joins TRBV7-7 to TRBJ2-5; D is possibly TRBD1 or TRBD2 (6 bases each). CDR1 and CDR2 from the germline V gene are SSHAT and FNYEAQ (reference sequence). The CDR3 consists of 15 residues. This CDR3 is CASSSPVRGLETQYF. CDR3 DNA: TGTGCTAGCAGCTCGCCAGTCCGGGGGCTAGAGACCCAGTACTTC.

About this clonotype itself: Just one base apart from a much larger clone, this may be a read error. This chain connects TRBV27 to TRBJ1-2; D is unresolved. The CDR3 sequence is 13 residues long. The V gene lost 0 bases and the J gene lost 8 bases, with 10 bases spanning the gap. The germline V gene encodes CDR1 MNHEY and CDR2 SMNVEV (reference sequence). In DNA form, the CDR3 reads TGTGCCAGCAGTTTATCGACTGCCTCGGGCTACACCTTC. Encoded protein: CASSLSTASGYTF.

CDR3 nucleotide sequence: TGTGCCAGCGGAGGACAGGGGCGCTATGGCTACACCTTC. Translation gives CASGGQGRYGYTF. The chain joins TRBV7-9 to TRBJ1-2; TRBD1 matches 9 bases. Trimming took 8 bases from V and 4 from J; bases not matched to a gene: 5. Germline V gene lookup returns CDR1 SEHNR and CDR2 FQNEAQ (reference sequence). This CDR3 region has 13 residues.

This clonotype has only a few counts. V is TRBV27 and J is TRBJ1-5; 7 positions agree with TRBD1. The CDR3 contains 20 residues. CDR1 and CDR2 from the germline V gene are MNHEY and SMNVEV (reference sequence). The junction had 16 bases not matched to a gene; V was cut back by 2 bases and J by 0 bases. CDR3 residues: CASSLRGYRGRGVSNQPQHF. CDR3 DNA sequence: TGTGCCAGCAGTTTACGAGGTTATAGGGGGCGCGGAGTTAGCAATCAGCCCCAGCATTTT.

In this sample, this clonotype turned up many times. This chain connects TRBV6-5 to TRBJ2-3; either TRBD1 or TRBD2 may supply D (5 bases each). The CDR3 spans 15 residues. Germline CDR1 and CDR2: MNHEY and SVGAGI. The V gene lost 2 bases and the J gene lost 2 bases, with 11 bases spanning the gap. As DNA, the CDR3 is TGTGCCAGCAGTTACCGGGACGGTCTCACAGATACGCAGTATTTT. This translates into CASSYRDGLTDTQYF.

This clonotype was counted a few times. The rearrangement joins TRBV2 to TRBJ2-7, with 8 bases identical to TRBD2. Per germline, CDR1 SNHLY and CDR2 FYNNEI. J lost 5 bases, V lost 10 bases, and 7 bases had no gene match. CDR3 length: 12 residues. CDR3 nucleotides: TGTGCCACCGGGAGGGCTGGTGACGAGCAGTACTTC. Its translation: CATGRAGDEQYF.

The chain employs TRBV29-1 and TRBJ2-7; TRBD2 might be the D (5 bases). The CDR3 length is 11 residues. The V end lost 6 bases, the J end lost 6 bases, and 12 bases lay between the germline ends. CDR1 and CDR2 (germline): SQVTM, ANQGSEA. CDR3 nucleotides: TGCAGCGTGGGAGAGGGTATCGAGCAGTACTTC. Protein sequence: CSVGEGIEQYF.

This clonotype appeared a few times. V gene TRBV14 combines with J gene TRBJ1-6; D unresolved. Looked up from germline, CDR1 is SGHDN and CDR2 is FVKESK. The CDR3 consists of 14 residues. V was shortened by 4 bases and J by 5 bases, with 9 bases between the two germline ends. CDR3 protein: CASSRTYNNSPLHF. The CDR3 nucleotides read TGTGCCAGCAGCCGGACGTACAATAATTCACCCCTCCACTTT.

The V gene is TRBV9, the J gene TRBJ2-7; a possible D gene is TRBD1 (6 bases). The CDR3 loop spans 13 amino acids. Germline values: CDR1 SGDLS, CDR2 YYNGEE. With 7 bases removed from V and 1 base from J, the gap between germline ends came to 12 bases. This CDR3 is CASAPGVSYEQYF. CDR3 sequence (DNA): TGTGCCAGCGCCCCAGGGGTGTCCTACGAGCAGTACTTC.

Ten or more counts support this clonotype. V is TRBV27 and J is TRBJ2-5, with a possible D match to TRBD2 (5 bases). V was shortened by 2 bases and J by 7 bases, with 11 bases between the two germline ends. The CDR3 sequence is 13 residues long. Germline V gene data show CDR1 as MNHEY and CDR2 as SMNVEV (reference sequence). The CDR3 nucleotides read TGTGCCAGCAGTTTAGAAGGTCGGGGGACCCAGTACTTC. It is translated as CASSLEGRGTQYF.

CDR3 nucleotides: TGTGCCAGCAGCTGGGACAGGAACACGGGAGAGACCCAGTACTTC. It yields the protein CASSWDRNTGETQYF. The J gene is TRBJ2-5, the V gene TRBV11-2, with 8 positions matching TRBD1. The J segment lost 4 bases and the V segment lost 4 bases, leaving 8 bases of the junction unmatched. Germline lookup yields CDR1 SGHAT and CDR2 FQNNGV. This CDR3 spans 15 amino acids.

The V call is TRBV5-1, the J call TRBJ2-1; TRBD2 is a possible D gene (7 bases). The CDR3 is 15 amino acids. The germline V and J ends were trimmed by 4 bases and 4 bases, with 15 bases remaining between them. Germline values: CDR1 SGHRS, CDR2 YFSETQ. The CDR3 DNA reads TGCGCCAGCAGCGGTGGACTAGGGGGGTACAATGAGCAGTTCTTC. This gives the protein CASSGGLGGYNEQFF.

This clonotype was seen ten or more times. This chain connects TRBV28 to TRBJ2-5, with TRBD2 identical over 8 bases. CDR3 length: 17 residues. In germline, CDR1 is MDHEN, CDR2 SYDVKM. V lost 2 bases to trimming and J lost 1 base; unmatched junction nucleotides: 9. The CDR3 reads CASSLGWLAGSQETQYF. CDR3 nucleotides: TGTGCCAGCAGTTTAGGTTGGTTAGCGGGGTCCCAAGAGACCCAGTACTTC.

The rearrangement joins TRBV3-1 to TRBJ2-4, with 9 bases fitting TRBD1. This CDR3 is 16 amino acids long. J was trimmed by 3 bases and V by 4 bases; bases with no gene match: 7. CDR1 and CDR2 from the germline V gene are LGHDT and YNNKEL (reference sequence). CDR3 in amino acids: CASSPKAGQGKNIQYF. The CDR3, as DNA: TGTGCCAGCAGCCCGAAAGCGGGACAGGGCAAAAACATTCAGTACTTC.

The chain carries TRBV28 and TRBJ1-2; maybe TRBD1 (6 bases). The CDR3 contains 14 residues. V lost 6 bases, J lost 2 bases, and 13 bases lay in between. Per the germline V gene, CDR1 is MDHEN and CDR2 is SYDVKM. The CDR3 here is CASRKDRLNYGYTF. CDR3 DNA: TGTGCCAGCAGGAAAGACAGGTTAAACTATGGCTACACCTTC.

This clonotype came up many times. The chain recombines TRBV29-1 with TRBJ2-7; the match to TRBD2 covers 7 bases. Germline V gene sequence: CDR1 SQVTM, CDR2 ANQGSEA. V lost 5 bases and J lost 3; bases outside the gene matches: 10. This CDR3 has 14 amino acids. In nucleotides, the CDR3 is TGCAGCGTTCTCGCGCGGGGGATTTACTACGAGCAGTACTTC. Amino acids: CSVLARGIYYEQYF.

With respect to this clonotype: A junction boundary mismatches the germline segment, possibly from a read error. The chain is built from TRBV20-1 and TRBJ2-7, with D perhaps matching TRBD2 (5 bases). This CDR3 region has 12 residues. Germline V CDR1 and CDR2: DFQATT, SNEGSKA (reference sequence). CDR3 amino acids: CRASWESYEQYF. Written as DNA, the CDR3 is TGCAGGGCTAGCTGGGAGTCCTACGAGCAGTACTTC.

Notes on this clonotype: This could be a read error, since a much larger clone is one nucleotide away. The chain links TRBV5-1 to TRBJ2-5; 11 bases agree with TRBD2. The CDR3 spans 17 residues. Germline V lookup: CDR1 SGHRS, CDR2 YFSETQ. Unmatched junction bases numbered 6, after V lost 0 bases and J lost 2 bases. The CDR3 is CASSLGTSGGHQETQYF. In DNA form, the CDR3 reads TGCGCCAGCAGCTTGGGCACTAGCGGGGGACATCAAGAGACCCAGTACTTC. The full variable domain, its missing parts supplied by reference TRBV5-1 and TRBJ2-5, is KAGVTQTPRYLIKTRGQQVTLSCSPISGHRSVSWYQQTPGQGLQFLFEYFSETQRNKGNFPGRFSGRQFSNSRSEMNVSTLELGDSALYLCASSLGTSGGHQETQYFGPGTRLLVL.

The chain links TRBV30 to TRBJ2-7; 9 positions agree with TRBD1. The CDR3 consists of 15 residues. After removal of 3 bases from V and 4 bases from J, the junction contained 10 bases not matched to a gene. Germline CDR1 and CDR2: GTSNPN and SVGIG (reference sequence). For the CDR3, the DNA is TGTGCCTGGAGGCCGCGGGGGACAGGGAGTTACGAGCAGTACTTC. Translation gives CAWRPRGTGSYEQYF.